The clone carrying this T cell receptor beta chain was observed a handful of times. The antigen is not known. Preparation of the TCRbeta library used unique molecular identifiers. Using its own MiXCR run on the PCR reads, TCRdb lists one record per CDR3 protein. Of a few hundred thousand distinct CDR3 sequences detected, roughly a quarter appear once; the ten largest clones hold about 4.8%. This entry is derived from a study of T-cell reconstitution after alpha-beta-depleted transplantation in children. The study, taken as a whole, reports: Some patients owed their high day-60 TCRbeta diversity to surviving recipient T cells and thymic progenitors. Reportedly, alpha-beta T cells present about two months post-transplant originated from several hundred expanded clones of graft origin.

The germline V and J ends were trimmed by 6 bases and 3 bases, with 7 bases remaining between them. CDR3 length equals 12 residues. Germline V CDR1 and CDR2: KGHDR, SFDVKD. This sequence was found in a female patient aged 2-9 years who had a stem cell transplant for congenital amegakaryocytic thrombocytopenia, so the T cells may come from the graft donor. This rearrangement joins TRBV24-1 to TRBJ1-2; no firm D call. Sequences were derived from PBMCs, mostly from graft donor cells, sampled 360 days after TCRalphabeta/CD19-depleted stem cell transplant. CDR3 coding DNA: TGTGCCACCAGTTCAGACGACTATGGCTACACCTTC. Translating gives CATSSDDYGYTF.